One sample yielded the 28 T cell receptor beta chains listed below, sequenced in a study of cytomegalovirus exposure and HLA in healthy donors. PCR used 60 Vbeta primers and 13 Jbeta primers. Data came from immunoSEQ multiplex PCR; TCRdb stores just in-frame clones and leaves some out. The table has roughly 100,000 clones, over 70% seen once. Material: PBMCs. These receptors were taken from a male donor in good health and CMV-seronegative.

This clone was seen a handful of times. This sequence joins TRBV13 and TRBJ2-3; a possible D gene is TRBD1 (6 bases). CDR1 and CDR2 from the germline V gene are PRHDT and FYEKMQ (reference sequence). V lost 5 bases, J lost 3 bases, and 15 bases lay in between. CDR3 size: 15 residues. The CDR3 loop is CASSPQGLGTDTQYF. The CDR3 nucleotides are TGTGCCAGCAGCCCCCAGGGGTTGGGAACAGATACGCAGTATTTT.

The chain uses TRBV27 and TRBJ2-2; a weak D match, TRBD1 (6 bases). V shed 6 bases and J shed 0 bases, with 17 bases lying between them. There are 17 residues in the CDR3. Per germline, CDR1 MNHEY and CDR2 SMNVEV (reference sequence). The CDR3 region is CASRRNRGNSNTGELFF. The CDR3 DNA is TGTGCCAGCAGACGAAATAGGGGGAATTCGAACACCGGGGAGCTGTTTTTT.

The rearrangement links TRBV5-1 to TRBJ1-4, with D maybe TRBD1 (6 bases). V lost 4 bases and J lost 8, with 21 bases in between. CDR1 is SGHRS and CDR2 is YFSETQ in the germline V gene. The CDR3 is 16 amino acids. The DNA of the CDR3 is TGCGCCAGCAGCCCTCTCGGGACCCCAGGGGAGGAAAAACTGTTTTTT. Its protein product is CASSPLGTPGEEKLFF.

This chain connects TRBV5-1 to TRBJ2-5; 13 bases map to TRBD2. Germline loops: CDR1 SGHRS, CDR2 YFSETQ. The CDR3 is 18 residues long. The J segment lost 4 bases and the V segment lost 0 bases, leaving 9 bases of the junction unmatched. The CDR3: CASSLGRLAGGTGETQYF. For the CDR3, the DNA is TGCGCCAGCAGCTTGGGGAGACTAGCGGGAGGTACGGGAGAGACCCAGTACTTC.

The gene calls are TRBV5-1 and TRBJ2-7; D ambiguous. This CDR3 is built from 14 residues. The V and J ends lost 0 bases and 3 bases respectively, with 10 bases between them. CDR1 and CDR2 from the germline V gene are SGHRS and YFSETQ. The CDR3 sequence: CASSLATESYEQYF. In DNA form, the CDR3 reads TGCGCCAGCAGCTTGGCTACAGAAAGCTACGAGCAGTACTTC. Drawing the rest from reference TRBV5-1 and TRBJ2-7, the complete variable domain is KAGVTQTPRYLIKTRGQQVTLSCSPISGHRSVSWYQQTPGQGLQFLFEYFSETQRNKGNFPGRFSGRQFSNSRSEMNVSTLELGDSALYLCASSLATESYEQYFGPGTRLTVT.

This clone has more than one count but fewer than ten. This chain uses TRBV18 with TRBJ1-1, with D tentatively TRBD1 (5 bases). This CDR3 spans 15 amino acids. V was pared by 3 bases and J by 1 base, with 12 bases between. Germline lookup yields CDR1 KGHSH and CDR2 LQKENI. The CDR3 sequence: CASSPTAGGNTEAFF. For the CDR3, the DNA is TGTGCCAGCTCACCCACCGCGGGGGGGAACACTGAAGCTTTCTTT.

The chain uses TRBV11-3 and TRBJ2-5; the match to TRBD2 covers 8 bases. Germline CDR1 and CDR2: SGHNT and YENEEA. Trimming took 3 bases from V and 5 from J; bases not matched to a gene: 2. This CDR3 has 13 amino acids. The CDR3 protein is CASSFGLAETQYF. The CDR3 nucleotides are TGTGCCAGCAGCTTCGGACTAGCTGAGACCCAGTACTTC. The whole variable domain, filled in from reference TRBV11-3 and TRBJ2-5, reads EAGVVQSPRYKIIEKKQPVAFWCNPISGHNTLYWYLQNLGQGPELLIRYENEEAVDDSQLPKDRFSAERLKGVDSTLKIQPAELGDSAVYLCASSFGLAETQYFGPGTRLLVL.

The chain has TRBV5-1 and TRBJ2-5, with 14 bases matching TRBD2. V lost 4 bases and J lost 4; bases outside the gene matches: 6. The germline V gene has CDR1 SGHRS and CDR2 YFSETQ. The CDR3 is 16 residues long. CDR3 coding DNA: TGCGCCAGCAGCATCGGGACTAGCGGGAGTACAGAGACCCAGTACTTC. It yields the protein CASSIGTSGSTETQYF.

In its sample, this clone was seen a few times. The genes are TRBV6-1 and TRBJ1-2; 9 positions match TRBD1. Trimming cost V 4 bases and J 0 bases; bases outside gene matches: 3. This CDR3 region has 15 residues. In germline, CDR1 is MNHNS, CDR2 SASEGT. The CDR3 spells CASSARTGANYGYTF. CDR3 nucleotides: TGTGCCAGCAGTGCCCGGACAGGGGCTAACTATGGCTACACCTTC.

This chain links TRBV4-1 with TRBJ2-5; 12 bases map to TRBD1. Near its end, the DNA agrees better with TRBJ2-7, so the J call may be wrong. The germline V gene has CDR1 MGHRA and CDR2 YSYEKL. This CDR3 comprises 15 residues. The CDR3 coding sequence is TGCGCCAGCAGCCCGGGACAGGGGGCGAGGTACGAGCAGTACTTC. Encoded protein: CASSPGQGARYEQYF.

To note about this clone: An end of the junction differs from the germline gene, which may be a read error. The gene calls are TRBV7-9 and TRBJ2-2, with D perhaps matching TRBD2 (5 bases). The length of the CDR3 is 15 residues. Germline CDR1 is SEHNR and CDR2 is FQNEAQ (reference sequence). The CDR3 here is CSSTRVLGNTGELFF. CDR3 DNA sequence: TGTTCCAGCACTCGGGTACTAGGGAACACCGGGGAGCTGTTTTTT.

The chain uses TRBV6-4 and TRBJ2-1, with D maybe TRBD1 (6 bases). Germline V CDR1 and CDR2: MRHNA, SNTAGT. The CDR3 runs to 14 residues. V dropped 6 bases and J dropped 8 bases, with 17 bases sitting between them. CDR3 sequence: CASSVLSGEYEQFF. The CDR3 DNA follows: TGTGCCAGCAGCGTCCTATCAGGGGAGTATGAGCAGTTCTTC.

CDR3: CASSFLGQNGANYEQYF. CDR3 nucleotide sequence: TGTGCCAGCAGCTTTCTGGGACAAAACGGGGCCAACTACGAGCAGTACTTC. This chain connects TRBV27 to TRBJ2-7, with D perhaps matching TRBD1 (6 bases). CDR1 and CDR2 from the germline V gene are MNHEY and SMNVEV (reference sequence). CDR3 size: 17 residues. Trimming removed 6 bases at V and 3 bases at J, with 24 bases between.

The chain uses TRBV18 and TRBJ2-5; D ambiguous. V shed 6 bases and J shed 3 bases, with 11 bases lying between them. Germline V gene data show CDR1 as KGHSH and CDR2 as LQKENI. The CDR3 sequence is 13 residues long. The CDR3 loop is CASSPTVKETQYF. The DNA for the CDR3 is TGTGCCAGCTCCCCAACGGTAAAAGAGACCCAGTACTTC. The complete variable domain, with remaining parts taken from reference TRBV18 and TRBJ2-5, reads NAGVMQNPRHLVRRRGQEARLRCSPMKGHSHVYWYRQLPEEGLKFMVYLQKENIIDESGMPKERFSAEFPKEGPSILRIQQVVRGDSAAYFCASSPTVKETQYFGPGTRLLVL.

The V gene is TRBV19, the J gene TRBJ2-3; D might be TRBD1 (6 bases). Germline V CDR1 and CDR2: LNHDA, SQIVND (reference sequence). The CDR3 totals 15 residues. V was shortened by 7 bases and J by 1 base, with 15 bases between the two germline ends. The CDR3 here is CASIGTPGGTDTQYF. For the CDR3, the DNA is TGTGCCAGTATAGGGACACCCGGTGGCACAGATACGCAGTATTTT.

The table lists this clone with a count of one. The chain combines TRBV27 with TRBJ2-4; 8 bases map to TRBD2. Losses at the gene ends were 4 bases for V and 7 bases for J; bases not matched to a gene: 6. The germline gives CDR1 MNHEY, CDR2 SMNVEV (reference sequence). The CDR3 consists of 14 residues. The CDR3 protein is CASSSTRGGNIQYF. Written as DNA, the CDR3 is TGTGCCAGCAGTTCCACCCGCGGGGGGAACATTCAGTACTTC.

This chain connects TRBV7-3 to TRBJ2-3; 7 bases map to TRBD1. CDR1 is SGHTA and CDR2 is FQGTGA in the germline V gene. The CDR3 loop spans 14 amino acids. After removal of 5 bases from V and 4 bases from J, the junction contained 6 bases not matched to a gene. This chain's CDR3 is CASSGPGGSDTQYF. For the CDR3, the DNA is TGTGCCAGCAGCGGGCCAGGGGGATCAGATACGCAGTATTTT.

This clone turned up a few times. V usage is TRBV9 and J usage is TRBJ1-4; 7 bases fit TRBD1. The germline V gene has CDR1 SGDLS and CDR2 YYNGEE. V lost 4 bases and J lost 10; bases outside the gene matches: 19. The CDR3 runs to 17 residues. The CDR3, as DNA: TGTGCCAGCAGCTCCCGGTCAGCCGGGACAGAGGCCCGAAAACTGTTTTTT. It specifies CASSSRSAGTEARKLFF.

The rearrangement links TRBV27 to TRBJ2-7; 9 positions agree with TRBD2. Germline assignment: CDR1 MNHEY and CDR2 SMNVEV (reference sequence). The CDR3 consists of 15 residues. V gave up 2 bases and J gave up 5 bases; unmatched junction bases: 7. CDR3: CASSLLAGSRHEQYF. The CDR3 nucleotides read TGTGCCAGCAGTTTACTAGCGGGAAGTCGGCACGAGCAGTACTTC.

The CDR3 loop reads CASSEYRGNYGYTF. For the CDR3, the DNA is TGTGCCAGCAGTGAATACAGGGGAAACTATGGCTACACCTTC. The chain recombines TRBV27 with TRBJ1-2; 7 bases line up with TRBD1. There are 14 residues in the CDR3. The germline V gene has CDR1 MNHEY and CDR2 SMNVEV (reference sequence). After removal of 5 bases from V and 2 bases from J, the junction contained 5 bases not matched to a gene.

For the CDR3, the DNA is TGTGCCTGGAGTGCTACTAATGAAAAACTGTTTTTT. The encoded protein is CAWSATNEKLFF. This chain links TRBV30 with TRBJ1-4; D remains ambiguous. Germline assignment: CDR1 GTSNPN and CDR2 SVGIG (reference sequence). The V end was cut by 1 base, the J end by 2 bases, with 2 bases between. CDR3 length equals 12 residues.

This clone counts as medium-sized. The rearrangement links TRBV6-6 to TRBJ2-7, with 7 bases lining up with TRBD1. In germline, CDR1 is MNHNY, CDR2 SVGAGI (reference sequence). V lost 2 bases and J lost 9; bases outside the gene matches: 13. The CDR3 runs 15 residues. The CDR3 sequence: CASSYRTPRQGGQYF. The CDR3 DNA is TGTGCCAGCAGTTACCGAACCCCTAGACAGGGTGGGCAGTACTTC.

Note on this clone: At one end, the junction sequence differs from germline, possibly due to a read error. The V gene is TRBV7-9, the J gene TRBJ2-3; 7 bases agree with TRBD2. The CDR3 has 18 residues. The germline CDR1 and CDR2 sequences are SEHNR and FQNEAQ (reference sequence). For the CDR3, the DNA is TGTTCCAGCAGCTCAAATGCCTTGGCGGGAGAGACCACAGATACGCAGTATTTT. Its protein product is CSSSSNALAGETTDTQYF.

The table lists this clone with a few counts. V usage is TRBV27 and J usage is TRBJ2-5, with 11 bases matching TRBD2. V lost 5 bases to trimming and J lost 5 bases; unmatched junction nucleotides: 7. The CDR3 runs to 15 residues. The germline V gene encodes CDR1 MNHEY and CDR2 SMNVEV (reference sequence). The CDR3 DNA reads TGTGCCAGCAGTGCCCAACTAGCGGGAGTCGAGACCCAGTACTTC. Residues: CASSAQLAGVETQYF.

The V call is TRBV4-3, the J call TRBJ2-7, with 9 bases aligning to TRBD2. This CDR3 is built from 15 residues. V shed 2 bases and J 6 bases; nucleotides not matched to a gene: 8. Germline V gives CDR1 LGHNA, CDR2 YSLEER. CDR3 in DNA: TGCGCCAGCAGCCAACTCGGGACTAGCATGAGCGAGCAGTACTTC. Its protein is CASSQLGTSMSEQYF.

On this clone: An end of the junction does not agree with germline; a read error may underlie this. This chain links TRBV19 with TRBJ2-7, with 11 bases that match TRBD2. Germline CDR1 is LNHDA and CDR2 is SQIVND (reference sequence). CDR3 size: 15 residues. CDR3 nucleotide sequence: TGTGCCAGTAGTGCACAGGGTTCGCCTAGCGGGAGGACCCACTTC. This sequence encodes CASSAQGSPSGRTHF.

This sequence joins TRBV29-1 and TRBJ2-7; 9 bases are shared with TRBD1. Germline CDR1 is SQVTM and CDR2 is ANQGSEA. V lost 6 bases and J lost 4; bases outside the gene matches: 7. The CDR3 has 13 amino acids. The CDR3 sequence: CSVGTGIGYEQYF. DNA for the CDR3: TGCAGCGTGGGGACAGGGATTGGTTACGAGCAGTACTTC.

This chain links TRBV27 with TRBJ1-1; D is ambiguous. Germline values: CDR1 MNHEY, CDR2 SMNVEV (reference sequence). The CDR3 is 13 residues long. Trimming removed 2 bases at V and 6 bases at J, with 10 bases between. CDR3 nucleotide sequence: TGTGCCAGCAGTTTAAACCGGTATTCTGAAGCTTTCTTT. Translated: CASSLNRYSEAFF.